This paragraph reports one T cell receptor (beta chain). Other DNA sequences of this sample code for an identical CDR3. This CDR3 contains 15 residues. V was clipped by 1 base and J by 3 bases; unmatched bases: 3. In germline, CDR1 is SNHLY, CDR2 FYNNEI. As originally analysed: ImmunoSEQ output lacked quality scores and full-length reads, limiting matched filtering. TCRdb keeps only in-frame clones here, not all; method: immunoSEQ multiplex PCR. V and J calls and clone size are those listed in that table; D and trimming were worked out from the DNA. The data contain a few million clones, around 95% of them singletons. This sample is part of a study of shared clonotypes between healthy human individuals.

This TCR came from a man aged 18 to 29 in good health. This chain joins TRBV2 and TRBJ2-1, with 7 positions matching TRBD1. The sample was naive CD4+ T cells sorted from blood. Sample subset: CD45RA+ positively selected. The CDR3 sequence is CASSEGTGNYNEQFF. The CDR3 bases are TGTGCCAGCAGTGAAGGGACAGGCAACTACAATGAGCAGTTCTTC.